This TCR beta chain was identified during a study of response to subunit inactivated influenza vaccine. Overall study results and limits: The authors offered the suggestion that each seasonal influenza vaccination recruits few new T cells.

In the case of this clonotype: The antigen remains unidentified.

This CDR3 spans 15 amino acids. Germline V gene lookup returns CDR1 LGHNA and CDR2 YSLEER. V dropped 2 bases and J dropped 6 bases, with 17 bases sitting between them. TCRdb re-called the RT-PCR reads through MiXCR, storing one row per CDR3 protein. The table shows hundreds of thousands of distinct CDR3 sequences, with 10% to 15% occurring only once. This TCR was recovered from a man between 50 and 59 years old who received an inactivated influenza vaccine. The chain uses TRBV4-3 and TRBJ2-7; maybe TRBD2 (7 bases). The source was PBMCs from blood, collected more than 35 days after vaccination. The CDR3: CASSQMGGRKAEQYF. The CDR3, as DNA: TGCGCCAGCAGCCAAATGGGGGGGCGCAAGGCCGAGCAGTACTTC.